This T cell receptor beta chain emerged from a study of blood T cells in healthy people across ages. V lost 5 bases to trimming and J lost 8 bases, with 15 bases between them. CDR3 length: 14 residues. Germline V gives CDR1 MNHNS, CDR2 SASEGT. The second PCR ran about 6 to 11 cycles with a sample-barcoded 5' primer and J-beta primers. TCRdb fed the 5' RACE reads into MiXCR, producing one record per CDR3 protein. The table shows 790,000 or so distinct CDR3 sequences, with 46% occurring only once. The specimen was blood. The chain uses TRBV6-1 and TRBJ1-4; D not resolved. The clonotype originates from an elderly man in good health. This CDR3 reads CASSPQRTREKLFF. The CDR3 DNA follows: TGTGCCAGCAGTCCCCAGAGAACAAGAGAAAAACTGTTTTTT.